These 14 T cell receptor beta chains were sequenced from one sample in a study of T cells in Graves' hyperthyroidism and ophthalmopathy. Template material for amplifying TCR beta CDR3 regions consisted of RNA transcripts. First-round RT-PCR with HTBI primers amplified the TCR CDR3 region. One entry per CDR3 protein, called by TCRdb with MiXCR from the multiplex PCR reads. The sample consists of almost 600,000 distinct CDR3 sequences, about 45% of them appearing once. The sample taken for sequencing was peripheral blood or thyroid tissue (not recorded which). These TCRs come from a woman younger than 30 with Graves' hyperthyroidism.

This clonotype was seen many times. This chain links TRBV7-2 with TRBJ2-2, with D perhaps matching TRBD1 or TRBD2 (5 bases each). The germline V gene encodes CDR1 SGHTA and CDR2 FQGNSA. This CDR3 has 17 residues. V was trimmed by 2 bases and J by 7 bases, leaving 20 bases between them. The chain's CDR3 is CASSLQTGRRLFGELFF. DNA of the CDR3: TGTGCCAGCAGCTTACAGACGGGACGGCGACTCTTCGGGGAGCTGTTTTTT.

This clonotype was seen repeatedly, ten times or more. The V call is TRBV3-1, the J call TRBJ1-1; D gene uncertain. The germline V gene encodes CDR1 LGHDT and CDR2 YNNKEL (reference sequence). This CDR3 region has 14 residues. V lost 0 bases to trimming and J lost 1 base, with 6 bases between them. CDR3 region: CASSQEGRNTEAFF. CDR3 in DNA: TGTGCCAGCAGCCAAGAGGGCAGGAACACTGAAGCTTTCTTT.

Concerning this clonotype: This clone may be a read error of a much larger clone one base away. The gene calls are TRBV4-3 and TRBJ2-7, with unresolved D. V gave up 0 bases and J gave up 7 bases, with 10 bases separating them. The CDR3 consists of 13 residues. The germline V gene encodes CDR1 LGHNA and CDR2 YSLEER. The CDR3 sequence is CASSQDGQEEQYF. Here the CDR3 DNA reads TGCGCCAGCAGCCAAGATGGGCAGGAGGAGCAGTACTTC.

This clonotype was seen repeatedly, ten times or more. The chain has TRBV12-3 or TRBV12-4 and TRBJ1-1; D ambiguous. The CDR3 sequence is 15 residues long. V lost 3 bases and J lost 8, with 19 bases in between. DNA for the CDR3: TGTGCCAGCAGTTTTATCCGACTCCTCAACGGGGAAGCTTTCTTT. Translation gives CASSFIRLLNGEAFF.

This clonotype turned up a few times. The rearrangement uses TRBV5-1 and TRBJ2-3, with D possibly being TRBD1 (5 bases). The germline V gene encodes CDR1 SGHRS and CDR2 YFSETQ. This CDR3 has 14 residues. V lost 2 bases, J lost 0 bases, and 7 bases lay in between. The CDR3 DNA is TGCGCCAGCAGCTTCAGGGAAAGCACAGATACGCAGTATTTT. This codes for CASSFRESTDTQYF.

In regard to this clonotype: Relative to the germline gene, one junction end is altered; a read error may explain this. The chain has TRBV9 and TRBJ2-5; TRBD1 matches 7 bases. The CDR3 spans 14 residues. Germline-derived CDR1 and CDR2 are SGDLS and YYNGEE. CDR3 sequence reads: CASSVGQGQDTQYF. CDR3 sequence (DNA): TGTGCCAGCAGCGTAGGACAGGGTCAAGACACCCAGTACTTC.

In this sample, this clonotype turned up many times. This sequence joins TRBV2 and TRBJ1-6, with D maybe TRBD1 (6 bases). Germline V gives CDR1 SNHLY, CDR2 FYNNEI. The ends were cut back, 6 bases at V and 6 bases at J, with 15 bases in the middle. The CDR3 extends over 15 amino acids. Here the CDR3 reads CASSRGGGGNSPLHF. In nucleotides, the CDR3 is TGTGCCAGCAGCCGGGGTGGGGGCGGTAATTCACCCCTCCACTTT.

This clonotype was counted ten times or more. This rearrangement joins TRBV5-4 to TRBJ1-1; 7 bases fit TRBD1. CDR1 is SGHNT and CDR2 is YYREEE in the germline V gene (reference sequence). V dropped 6 bases and J dropped 1; count of bases not matched to a gene: 12. The CDR3 length is 16 residues. Here the CDR3 DNA reads TGTGCCAGCACCCCAGGGGGGACAGAAAAGAACACTGAAGCTTTCTTT. It yields the protein CASTPGGTEKNTEAFF.

V gene TRBV29-1 combines with J gene TRBJ2-7, with TRBD2 matching 11 bases. CDR3 length equals 14 residues. V was clipped by 8 bases and J by 7 bases; unmatched bases: 13. Germline V gene data show CDR1 as SQVTM and CDR2 as ANQGSEA. DNA of the CDR3: TGCAGCAGCAGACTAGCGGGGTCAGGAAATGAGCAGTACTTC. Encoded protein: CSSRLAGSGNEQYF.

The table lists this clonotype with a few counts. The chain is built from TRBV12-3 or TRBV12-4 and TRBJ2-2, with 8 bases identical to TRBD1. This CDR3 spans 16 amino acids. The V and J ends lost 6 bases and 5 bases, in that order; junction bases with no gene match: 11. The CDR3 region is CASSLFLTGATGELFF. The CDR3 nucleotides are TGTGCCAGCAGCCTCTTCCTGACAGGGGCAACCGGGGAGCTGTTTTTT.

On this clonotype: A much larger clone sits a single nucleotide away, making a read error possible. The chain joins TRBV7-9 to TRBJ2-7; possibly TRBD2 for D (5 bases). The CDR3 totals 16 residues. In germline, CDR1 is SEHNR, CDR2 FQNEAQ (reference sequence). Written as DNA, the CDR3 is TGCGCCAGCAGCTCAACCTCTAGCAGCTACCATTACGAGCAGTACTTC. Translation: CASSSTSSSYHYEQYF.

This clonotype was observed once. A much larger clone differs by one base, so this may be a read error. This is likely a read error, given that the CDR3 carries no conserved phenylalanine or tryptophan at its end. The CDR3 bases are TGTGCCAGCAGCTTAGTGCTTGGAAACACCATATATTAT. The encoded protein is CASSLVLGNTIYY. The genes are TRBV7-9 and TRBJ1-3; D remains ambiguous. Germline CDR1 and CDR2: SEHNR and FQNEAQ (reference sequence). The CDR3 spans 13 residues. V was shortened by 1 base and J by 3 bases, with 4 bases between the two germline ends.

The chain couples TRBV20-1 to TRBJ1-1; TRBD1 aligns across 7 bases. In germline, CDR1 is DFQATT, CDR2 SNEGSKA (reference sequence). The CDR3 has 11 amino acids. The CDR3 DNA follows: TGCAGCAACGACAGGGCGGGGGAAGCTTTCTTT. It encodes CSNDRAGEAFF.

The chain employs TRBV2 and TRBJ1-1, with a weak D call TRBD1 (6 bases). This CDR3 region has 15 residues. Germline V CDR1 and CDR2: SNHLY, FYNNEI. Trimming shortened V by 6 bases and J by 1 base, and 15 bases separated the two germline ends. The CDR3 nucleotides are TGTGCCAGCAGCCATCGGGGGCCGCGGAACACTGAAGCTTTCTTT. As protein: CASSHRGPRNTEAFF.